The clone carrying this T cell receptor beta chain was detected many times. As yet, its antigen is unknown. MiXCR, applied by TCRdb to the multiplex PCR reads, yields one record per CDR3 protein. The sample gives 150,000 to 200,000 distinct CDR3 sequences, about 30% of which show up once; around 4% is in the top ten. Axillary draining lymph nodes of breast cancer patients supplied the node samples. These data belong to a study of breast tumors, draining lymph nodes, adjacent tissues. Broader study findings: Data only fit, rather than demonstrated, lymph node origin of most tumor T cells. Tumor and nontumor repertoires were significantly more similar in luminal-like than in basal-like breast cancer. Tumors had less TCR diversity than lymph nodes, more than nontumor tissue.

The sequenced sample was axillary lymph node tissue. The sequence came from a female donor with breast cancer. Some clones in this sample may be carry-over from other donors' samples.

The CDR3 DNA is TGTGCCAGCAGCTCAACCGCGACTTACTCCTACGAGCAGTACTTC. Its translation is CASSSTATYSYEQYF. The chain is built from TRBV12-3 or TRBV12-4 and TRBJ2-7, with D unclear. This CDR3 contains 15 residues. Trimming pared 6 bases from V and 0 bases from J, leaving 15 bases between.